This TCR beta chain was recorded in a study of shared clonotypes between healthy human individuals (dated by TCRdb to 2019 to 2021). For the wider study: A few men and a couple of women, aged 18 to 49 years, made up the cohort. For each donor, three plates each were used for CD4 naive and CD4 memory, two plates were used for CD8 naive, and one plate was used for CD8 memory. To estimate repertoire size and how much clonotype sharing occurs between individuals, the study deeply sequenced the blood TCR repertoires of roughly 5 healthy adults. To increase sequencing depth and limit assay-specific biases, different laboratories used diverse techniques to prepare libraries and sequence TCR repertoires. Leukapheresis yielded between about 0.8 and 8.9 billion PBMCs per donor.

Healthy HIV-negative adults with no recently reported acute infections or vaccinations were included as donors. Only Caucasian adults living in Nashville, Tennessee, USA were represented among the donors. The CD8 memory samples were a combination of magnetically selected CD45RO+ cells and CCR7-negative CD45RA+ effector memory (TemRA) cells. After blood collection by leukapheresis, PBMCs were isolated using Ficoll-Histopaque density gradient centrifugation and then cryopreserved in the vapor phase of liquid nitrogen. Analytical flow cytometry was used to check the purity and quantity of every magnetically sorted T cell population. From each sorted fraction, genomic DNA was isolated and quantified by UV absorbance on a Nanodrop 2000c. Using the deep immunoSEQ assay, multiplex PCR amplified TCR CDR3 regions from genomic DNA. Extracted genomic DNA from each cell subset was distributed evenly across all wells of several immunoSEQ 96-well plates, and each plate was treated as a replicate. For sorted subsets, each replicate PCR was loaded with about 200 ng genomic DNA, equivalent to about 33,000 T cell genomes. Purified libraries were measured with a Qubit 3.0 fluorometer, size-checked on a Bioanalyzer 2100, and measured again with the KAPA Library Quantification kit. Every immunoSEQ 96-well plate was sequenced on a dedicated single-read 150-cycle Illumina NextSeq 550 flow cell. The published analysis was carried out like this. The immunoSEQ output contained only junctional sequences without quality scores, so filtering could not match that applied to full-length reads. To assign V/J genes and CDR3, sequences were annotated against IMGT germline references using PyIR, a Python wrapper for IgBLAST v1.9. Reads were filtered out if the reads had weak V/J assignments (E-value above 1e-6), no CDR3, stop codons, out-of-frame junctions, or ambiguous translated residues. V3J clonotypes were defined as sequences sharing the same inferred V gene, J gene, and CDR3 amino acid sequence. The percentage overlap between two repertoires was calculated by dividing the number of shared unique clonotypes by the size of the smaller repertoire. Three approaches were used to assess repertoire richness: RTK rarefaction, the Chao1 estimator, and Recon v2.1 estimates of unobserved clonotypes. OLGA was used to compute generation probabilities for all TCRbeta clonotypes that the gDNA method yielded from a handful of donors. The immuneACCESS repertoire file appears here via TCRdb, limited to in-frame rearrangements. These files lack a portion of the clones; in checked studies, under half of the deficit traces to unresolved V genes, and the cause of the others is not known. V, J and clone size are those of that table, while D and trimming were read from the DNA. The sample table holds about 690,000 clones, of which around 90% were seen once. The leading ten clones occupy 34% of the sample.

To note about this clone: There is no known antigen for this receptor. Qualities for individual bases were not recorded, and no much larger clone is one base off.

The trim is 7 bases for V and 0 bases for J, with a gap of 28 bases between the germline ends. CDR1 and CDR2 are read off the germline V gene as SQVTM and ANQGSEA. Measured from the cysteine to the phenylalanine, the CDR3 is 19 residues long. CDR3 DNA only is kept here, 57 bases in frame from base 1. On the study overall, not on this receptor specifically: Incomplete sequencing was indicated by rarefaction of sorted-subset datasets, despite the large sequencing depth. When a handful of donors were compared, the shared fraction of clonotypes was about 5% for naive CD4, approximately 3.5% for naive CD8, roughly 2.3% for memory CD4, and 0.35% to 0.5% for memory CD8. Only blood was sampled, and tissue TCR repertoires likely differ from those in blood. Naive subsets generally had larger estimated clonotype richness than memory subsets did. Compared with non-shared clonotypes, clonotypes shared by all four sorted-subset donors had higher generation probabilities. Pairwise subsampling indicated that sequencing depth was expected to affect the degree of clonotype sharing among donors. Because the study included only a small number of donors, the genetic and exposure-history diversity represented was limited.

The sample was memory CD8+ T cells from PBMCs. The cell subset or site label, as the study defines it: CD45RO+ cells pooled with CCR7-negative TemRA cells. The chain is assembled from TRBV29-1 and TRBJ2-1; matching of 5 bases hints at TRBD2 as the D gene. This clonotype originated in a man aged 18 to 30 in good health. Some clones in this sample may be carry-over from other donors' samples. This receptor carries the CDR3 CSGWVGRSGEQNSYNEQFF. The base sequence is TGCAGCGGGTGGGTAGGGAGATCGGGCGAGCAGAACTCCTACAATGAGCAGTTCTTC.